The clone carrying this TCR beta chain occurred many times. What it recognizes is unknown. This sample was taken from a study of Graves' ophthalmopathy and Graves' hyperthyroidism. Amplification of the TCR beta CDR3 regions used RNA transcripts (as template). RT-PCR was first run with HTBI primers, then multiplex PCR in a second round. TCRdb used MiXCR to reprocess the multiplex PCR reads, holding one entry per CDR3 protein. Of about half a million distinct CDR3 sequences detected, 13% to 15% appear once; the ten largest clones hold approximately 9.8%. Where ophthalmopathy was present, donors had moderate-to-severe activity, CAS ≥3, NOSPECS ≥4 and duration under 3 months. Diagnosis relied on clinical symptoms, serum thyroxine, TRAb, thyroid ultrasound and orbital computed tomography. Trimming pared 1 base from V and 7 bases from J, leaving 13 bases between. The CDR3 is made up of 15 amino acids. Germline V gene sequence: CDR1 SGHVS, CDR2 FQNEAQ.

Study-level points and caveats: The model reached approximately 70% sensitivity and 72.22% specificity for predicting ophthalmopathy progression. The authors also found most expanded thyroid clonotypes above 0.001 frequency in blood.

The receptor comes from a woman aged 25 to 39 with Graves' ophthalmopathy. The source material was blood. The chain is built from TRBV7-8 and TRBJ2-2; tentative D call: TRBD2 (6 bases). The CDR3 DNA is TGTGCCAGCAGCTTAGGGACTATGTATGGCGGGGAGCTGTTTTTT. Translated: CASSLGTMYGGELFF.